By its share, the clone carrying this TCR beta chain is medium-sized (0.01 to 0.1%). As yet, its antigen is unknown. Joint extraction of RNA and DNA used roughly 19-31 mg of bulk tissue that was unsorted. Chronic HBV infection affected patients, none of whom had received treatment. This entry belongs to a study of tumor-infiltrating lymphocytes in primary liver carcinoma. Study overall: Per sample, productive TCRbeta reads numbered roughly 3.65 to 7.13 million, similar across tissue types.

The template, about 540 ng total RNA, yielded TCR beta cDNA made with a constant-region primer. ARM-PCR was slightly modified, and three nested multiplex PCR rounds with it gave rise to the TCR beta libraries. Researchers ran the first two PCR rounds for roughly 11 cycles each with TRBV1-TRBV30 forward primers and a C-beta reverse primer. One entry per CDR3 protein results from TCRdb running MiXCR on the multiplex PCR reads. Here the sample spans 85,000 to 100,000 distinct CDR3 sequences, roughly 70% being singletons. Germline CDR1 reads SGHAT; CDR2 reads FQNNGV. Trimming cost V 2 bases and J 5 bases, with 9 bases left between them. The CDR3 contains 13 residues. General study results and limits: The top-250-clone fraction was significantly higher in tumors than in blood (p = 0.039).

This chain uses TRBV11-2 with TRBJ2-5; D might be TRBD1 (5 bases). The TCR sequence derives from a man in his forties with primary liver carcinoma and hepatitis B virus infection. The sequenced sample consisted of tumor-adjacent normal liver tissue. CDR3 loop: CASSLNAGETQYF. The DNA for the CDR3 is TGTGCCAGCAGCTTAAATGCAGGGGAGACCCAGTACTTC.